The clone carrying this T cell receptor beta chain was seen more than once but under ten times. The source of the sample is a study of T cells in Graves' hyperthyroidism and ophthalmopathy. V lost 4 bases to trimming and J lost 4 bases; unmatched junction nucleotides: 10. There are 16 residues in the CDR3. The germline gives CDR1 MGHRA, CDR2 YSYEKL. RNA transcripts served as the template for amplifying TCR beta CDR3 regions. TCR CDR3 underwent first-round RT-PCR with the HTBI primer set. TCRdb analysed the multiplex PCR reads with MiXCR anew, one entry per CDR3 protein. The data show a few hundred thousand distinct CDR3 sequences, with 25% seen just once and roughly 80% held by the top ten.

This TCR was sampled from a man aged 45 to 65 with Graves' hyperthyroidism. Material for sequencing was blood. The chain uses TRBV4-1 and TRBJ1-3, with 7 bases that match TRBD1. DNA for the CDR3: TGCGCCAGCAGCCGGTTGGTAGGGGGCGAAGGAAACACCATATATTTT. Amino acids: CASSRLVGGEGNTIYF.